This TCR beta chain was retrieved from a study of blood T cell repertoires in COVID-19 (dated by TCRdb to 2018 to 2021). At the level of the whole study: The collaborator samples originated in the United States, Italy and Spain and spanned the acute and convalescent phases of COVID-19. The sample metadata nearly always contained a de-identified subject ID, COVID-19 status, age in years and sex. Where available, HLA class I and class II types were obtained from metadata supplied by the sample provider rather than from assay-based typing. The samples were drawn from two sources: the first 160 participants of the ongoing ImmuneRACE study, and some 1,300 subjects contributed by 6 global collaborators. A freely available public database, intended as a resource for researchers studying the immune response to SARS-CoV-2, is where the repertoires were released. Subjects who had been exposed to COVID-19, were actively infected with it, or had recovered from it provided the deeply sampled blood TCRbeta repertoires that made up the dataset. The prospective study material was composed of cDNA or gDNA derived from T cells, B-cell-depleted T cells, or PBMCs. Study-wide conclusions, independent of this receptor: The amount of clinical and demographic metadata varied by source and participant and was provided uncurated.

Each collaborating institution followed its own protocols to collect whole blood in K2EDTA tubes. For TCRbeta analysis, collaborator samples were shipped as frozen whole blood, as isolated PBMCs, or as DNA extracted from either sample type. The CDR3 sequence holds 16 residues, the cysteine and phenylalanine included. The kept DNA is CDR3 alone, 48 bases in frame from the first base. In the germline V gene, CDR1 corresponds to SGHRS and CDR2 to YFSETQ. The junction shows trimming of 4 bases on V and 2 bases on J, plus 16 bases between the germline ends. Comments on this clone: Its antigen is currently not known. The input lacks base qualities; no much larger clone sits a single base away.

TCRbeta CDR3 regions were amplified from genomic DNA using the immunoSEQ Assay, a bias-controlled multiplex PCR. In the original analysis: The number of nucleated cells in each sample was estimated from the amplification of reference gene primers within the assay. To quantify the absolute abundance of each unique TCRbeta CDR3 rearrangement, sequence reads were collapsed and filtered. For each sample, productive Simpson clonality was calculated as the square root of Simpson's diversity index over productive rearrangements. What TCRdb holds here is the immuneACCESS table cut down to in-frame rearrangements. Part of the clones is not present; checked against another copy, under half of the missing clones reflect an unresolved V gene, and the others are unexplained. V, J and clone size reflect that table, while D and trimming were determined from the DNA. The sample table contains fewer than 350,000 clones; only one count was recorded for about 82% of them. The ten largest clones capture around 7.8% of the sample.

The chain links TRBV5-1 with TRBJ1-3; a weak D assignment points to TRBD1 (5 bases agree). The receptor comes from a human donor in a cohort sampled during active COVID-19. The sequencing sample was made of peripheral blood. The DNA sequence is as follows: TGCGCCAGCAGCCCCTGGGGGGGGTACCCTGGAAACACCATATATTTT. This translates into CASSPWGGYPGNTIYF. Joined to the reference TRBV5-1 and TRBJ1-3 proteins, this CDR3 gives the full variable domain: KAGVTQTPRYLIKTRGQQVTLSCSPISGHRSVSWYQQTPGQGLQFLFEYFSETQRNKGNFPGRFSGRQFSNSRSEMNVSTLELGDSALYLCASSPWGGYPGNTIYFGEGSWLTVV.